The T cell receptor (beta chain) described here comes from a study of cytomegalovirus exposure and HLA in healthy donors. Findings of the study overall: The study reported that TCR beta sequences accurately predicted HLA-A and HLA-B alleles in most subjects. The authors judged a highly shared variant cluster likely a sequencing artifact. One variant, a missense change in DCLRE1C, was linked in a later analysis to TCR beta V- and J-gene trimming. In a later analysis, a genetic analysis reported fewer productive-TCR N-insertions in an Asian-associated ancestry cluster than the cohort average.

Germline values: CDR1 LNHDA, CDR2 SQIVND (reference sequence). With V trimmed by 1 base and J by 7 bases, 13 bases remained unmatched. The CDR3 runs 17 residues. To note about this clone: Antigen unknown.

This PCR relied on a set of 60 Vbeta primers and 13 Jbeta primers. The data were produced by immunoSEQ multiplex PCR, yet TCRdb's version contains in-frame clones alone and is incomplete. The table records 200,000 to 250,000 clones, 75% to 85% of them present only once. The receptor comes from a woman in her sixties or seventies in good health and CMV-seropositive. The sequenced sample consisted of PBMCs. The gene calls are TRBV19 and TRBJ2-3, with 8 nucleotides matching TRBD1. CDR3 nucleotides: TGTGCCAGTAGTATAGGGGGACAGGTATGGGCACAACATACGCAGTATTTT. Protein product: CASSIGGQVWAQHTQYF.